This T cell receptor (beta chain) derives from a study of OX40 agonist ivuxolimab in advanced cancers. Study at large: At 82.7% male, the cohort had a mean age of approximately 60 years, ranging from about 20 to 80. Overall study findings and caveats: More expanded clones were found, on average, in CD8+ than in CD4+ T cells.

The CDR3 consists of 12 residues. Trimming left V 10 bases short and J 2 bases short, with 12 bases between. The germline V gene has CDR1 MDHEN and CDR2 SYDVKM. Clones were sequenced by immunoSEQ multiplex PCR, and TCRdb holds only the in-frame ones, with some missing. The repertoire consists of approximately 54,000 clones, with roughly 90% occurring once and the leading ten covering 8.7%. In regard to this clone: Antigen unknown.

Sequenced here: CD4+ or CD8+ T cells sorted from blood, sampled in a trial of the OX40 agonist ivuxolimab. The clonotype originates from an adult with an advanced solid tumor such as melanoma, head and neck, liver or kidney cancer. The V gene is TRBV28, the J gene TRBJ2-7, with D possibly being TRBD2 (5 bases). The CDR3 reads CATLEGTYEQYF. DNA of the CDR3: TGTGCCACCCTCGAGGGCACCTACGAGCAGTACTTC. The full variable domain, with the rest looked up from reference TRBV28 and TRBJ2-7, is DVKVTQSSRYLVKRTGEKVFLECVQDMDHENMFWYRQDPGLGLRLIYFSYDVKMKEKGDIPEGYSVSREKKERFSLILESASTNQTSMYLCATLEGTYEQYFGPGTRLTVT.